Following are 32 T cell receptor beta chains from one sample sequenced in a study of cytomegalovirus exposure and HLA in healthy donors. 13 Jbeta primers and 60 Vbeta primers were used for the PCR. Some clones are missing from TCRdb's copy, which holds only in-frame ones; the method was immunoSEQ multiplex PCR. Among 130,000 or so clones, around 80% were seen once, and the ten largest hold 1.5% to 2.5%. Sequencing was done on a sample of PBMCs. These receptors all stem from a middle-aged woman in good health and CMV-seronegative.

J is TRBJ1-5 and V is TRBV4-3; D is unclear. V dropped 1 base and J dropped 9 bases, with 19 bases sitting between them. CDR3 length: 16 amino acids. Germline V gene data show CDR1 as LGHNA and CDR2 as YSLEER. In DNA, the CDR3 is TGCGCCAGCAGCCAAGTCTTTGGCAGCGAGCATGGGCCCCAGCATTTT. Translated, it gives CASSQVFGSEHGPQHF.

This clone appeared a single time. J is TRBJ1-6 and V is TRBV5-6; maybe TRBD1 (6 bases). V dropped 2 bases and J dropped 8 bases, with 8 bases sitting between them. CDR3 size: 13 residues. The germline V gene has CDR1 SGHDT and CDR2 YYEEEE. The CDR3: CASSFNRDSPLHF. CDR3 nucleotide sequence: TGTGCCAGCAGCTTCAACAGGGATTCACCCCTCCACTTT.

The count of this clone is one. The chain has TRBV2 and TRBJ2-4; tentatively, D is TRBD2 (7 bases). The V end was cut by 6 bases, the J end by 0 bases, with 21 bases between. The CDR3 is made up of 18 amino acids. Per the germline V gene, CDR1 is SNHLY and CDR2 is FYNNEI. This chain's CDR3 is CASRPERFGGLAKNIQYF. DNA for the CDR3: TGTGCCAGCAGACCTGAAAGGTTCGGGGGGCTAGCCAAAAACATTCAGTACTTC.

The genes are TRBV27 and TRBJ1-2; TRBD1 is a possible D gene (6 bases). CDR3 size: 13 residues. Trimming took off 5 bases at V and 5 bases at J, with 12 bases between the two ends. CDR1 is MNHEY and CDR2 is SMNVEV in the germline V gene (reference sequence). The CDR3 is CASSPGQQYGYTF. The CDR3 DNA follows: TGTGCCAGCAGTCCTGGACAGCAGTATGGCTACACCTTC.

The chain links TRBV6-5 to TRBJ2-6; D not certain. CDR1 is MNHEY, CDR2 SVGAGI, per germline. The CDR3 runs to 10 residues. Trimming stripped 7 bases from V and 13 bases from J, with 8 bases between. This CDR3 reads CASKVRVLTF. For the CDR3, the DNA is TGTGCCAGCAAAGTTCGGGTCCTGACTTTC.

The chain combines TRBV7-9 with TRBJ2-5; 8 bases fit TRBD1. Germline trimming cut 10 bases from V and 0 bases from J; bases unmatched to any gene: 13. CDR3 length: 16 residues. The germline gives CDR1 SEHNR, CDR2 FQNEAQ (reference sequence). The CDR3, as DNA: TGTGCCACCCCAATCCCAGGGGGCCAAAACCAAGAGACCCAGTACTTC. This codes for CATPIPGGQNQETQYF.

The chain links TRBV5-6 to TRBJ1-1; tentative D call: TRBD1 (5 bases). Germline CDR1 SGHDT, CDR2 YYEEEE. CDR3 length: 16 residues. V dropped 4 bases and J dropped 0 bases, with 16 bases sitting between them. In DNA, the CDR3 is TGTGCCAGCAGCCCCGGACATAACCTCCTGAACACTGAAGCTTTCTTT. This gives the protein CASSPGHNLLNTEAFF.

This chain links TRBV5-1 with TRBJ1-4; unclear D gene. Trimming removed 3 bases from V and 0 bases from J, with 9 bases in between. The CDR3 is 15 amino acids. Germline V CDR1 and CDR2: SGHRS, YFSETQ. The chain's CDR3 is CASSSFPATNEKLFF. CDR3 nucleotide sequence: TGCGCCAGCAGCTCTTTTCCAGCAACTAATGAAAAACTGTTTTTT.

CDR3 DNA: TGTGCCAGCAGCCACAGGGATAGGAACACTGAAGCTTTCTTT. This codes for CASSHRDRNTEAFF. V gene TRBV5-4 combines with J gene TRBJ1-1, with D maybe TRBD1 (6 bases). The CDR3 spans 14 residues. Trimming left V 4 bases short and J 1 base short, with 11 bases between. From germline, CDR1 is SGHNT and CDR2 YYREEE (reference sequence).

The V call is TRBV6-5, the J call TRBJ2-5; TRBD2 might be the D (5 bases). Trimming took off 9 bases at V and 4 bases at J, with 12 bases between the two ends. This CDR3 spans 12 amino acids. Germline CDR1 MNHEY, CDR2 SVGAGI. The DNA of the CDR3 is TGTGCCAGTTTGGGAGTCGGAGAGACCCAGTACTTC. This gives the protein CASLGVGETQYF.

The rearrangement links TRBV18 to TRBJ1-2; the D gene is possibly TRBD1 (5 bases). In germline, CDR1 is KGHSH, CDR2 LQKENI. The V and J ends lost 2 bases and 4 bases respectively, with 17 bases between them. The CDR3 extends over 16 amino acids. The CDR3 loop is CASSPSWGDPVYGYTF. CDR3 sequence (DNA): TGTGCCAGCTCACCATCGTGGGGGGACCCCGTCTATGGCTACACCTTC. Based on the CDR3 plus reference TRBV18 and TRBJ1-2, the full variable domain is NAGVMQNPRHLVRRRGQEARLRCSPMKGHSHVYWYRQLPEEGLKFMVYLQKENIIDESGMPKERFSAEFPKEGPSILRIQQVVRGDSAAYFCASSPSWGDPVYGYTFGSGTRLTVV.

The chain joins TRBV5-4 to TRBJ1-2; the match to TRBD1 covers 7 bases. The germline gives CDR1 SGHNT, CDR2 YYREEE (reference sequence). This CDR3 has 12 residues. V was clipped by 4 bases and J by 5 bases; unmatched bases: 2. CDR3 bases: TGTGCCAGCAGCCAGGGACAGTATGGCTACACCTTC. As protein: CASSQGQYGYTF.

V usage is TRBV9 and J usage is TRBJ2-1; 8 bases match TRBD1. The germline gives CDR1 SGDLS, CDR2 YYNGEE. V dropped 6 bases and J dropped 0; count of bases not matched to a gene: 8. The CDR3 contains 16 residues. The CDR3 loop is CASTQGAAASYNEQFF. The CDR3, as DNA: TGTGCCAGCACCCAGGGGGCAGCTGCCTCCTACAATGAGCAGTTCTTC.

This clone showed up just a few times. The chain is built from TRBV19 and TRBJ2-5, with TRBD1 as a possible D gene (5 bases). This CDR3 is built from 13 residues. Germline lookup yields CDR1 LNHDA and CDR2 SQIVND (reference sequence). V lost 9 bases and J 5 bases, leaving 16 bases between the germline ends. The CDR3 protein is CASSNSGSETQYF. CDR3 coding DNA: TGTGCCAGCTCAAATTCAGGGTCGGAGACCCAGTACTTC.

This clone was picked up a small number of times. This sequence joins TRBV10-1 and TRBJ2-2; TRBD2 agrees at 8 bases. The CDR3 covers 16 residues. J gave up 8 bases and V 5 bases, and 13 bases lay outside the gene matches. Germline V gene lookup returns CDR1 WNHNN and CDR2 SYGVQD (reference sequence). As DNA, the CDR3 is TGCGCCAGCAGTCCTGATGTCAGCGGGAGTTCAGGGGAGCTGTTTTTT. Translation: CASSPDVSGSSGELFF.

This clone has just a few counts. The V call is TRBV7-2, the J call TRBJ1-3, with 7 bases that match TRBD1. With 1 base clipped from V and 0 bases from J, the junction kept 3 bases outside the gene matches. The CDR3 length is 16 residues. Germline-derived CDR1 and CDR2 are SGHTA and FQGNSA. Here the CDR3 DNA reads TGTGCCAGCAGCTTAGGCGGGACAGTCTCTGGAAACACCATATATTTT. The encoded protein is CASSLGGTVSGNTIYF.

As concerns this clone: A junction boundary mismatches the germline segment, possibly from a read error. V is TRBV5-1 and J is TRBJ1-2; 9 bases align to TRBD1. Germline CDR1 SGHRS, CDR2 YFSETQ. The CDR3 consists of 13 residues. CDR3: CASSSGQGYVYTF. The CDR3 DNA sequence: TGCGCCAGCAGCTCTGGACAGGGGTATGTCTACACCTTC. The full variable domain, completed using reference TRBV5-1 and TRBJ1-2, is KAGVTQTPRYLIKTRGQQVTLSCSPISGHRSVSWYQQTPGQGLQFLFEYFSETQRNKGNFPGRFSGRQFSNSRSEMNVSTLELGDSALYLCASSSGQGYVYTFGSGTRLTVV.

For the CDR3, the DNA is TGTGCCAGCAGACCACGACTAGCGGCGGGCGAGCAGTACTTC. It translates to CASRPRLAAGEQYF. V usage is TRBV6-5 and J usage is TRBJ2-7; 9 bases are shared with TRBD2. The germline V gene encodes CDR1 MNHEY and CDR2 SVGAGI. The V and J ends lost 6 bases and 6 bases, in that order; junction bases with no gene match: 9. This CDR3 has 14 amino acids.

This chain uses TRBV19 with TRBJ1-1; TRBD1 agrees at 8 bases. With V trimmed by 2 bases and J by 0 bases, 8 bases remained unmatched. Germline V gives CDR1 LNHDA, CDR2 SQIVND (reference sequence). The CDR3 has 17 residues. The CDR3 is CASSIPDRGLMNTEAFF. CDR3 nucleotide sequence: TGTGCCAGTAGTATACCAGACAGGGGCCTTATGAACACTGAAGCTTTCTTT.

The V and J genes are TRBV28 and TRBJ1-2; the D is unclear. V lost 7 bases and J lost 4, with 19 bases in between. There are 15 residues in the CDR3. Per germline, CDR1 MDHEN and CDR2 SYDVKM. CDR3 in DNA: TGTGCCAGCATTCAAGGTGGGTCGACTGGCTATGGCTACACCTTC. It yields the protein CASIQGGSTGYGYTF.

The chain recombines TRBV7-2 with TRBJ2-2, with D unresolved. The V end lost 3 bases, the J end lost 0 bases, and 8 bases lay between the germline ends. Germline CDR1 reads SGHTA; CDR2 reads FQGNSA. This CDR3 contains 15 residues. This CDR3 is CASSFRLANTGELFF. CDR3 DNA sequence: TGTGCCAGCAGCTTTCGACTCGCGAACACCGGGGAGCTGTTTTTT.

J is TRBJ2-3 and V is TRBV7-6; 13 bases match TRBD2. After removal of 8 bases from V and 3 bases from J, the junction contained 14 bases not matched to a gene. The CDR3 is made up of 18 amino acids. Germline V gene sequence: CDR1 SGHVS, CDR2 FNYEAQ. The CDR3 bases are TGTGCCAGCGGCAAAATTGGTCGGACTAGCGGGAGTACAGATACGCAGTATTTT. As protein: CASGKIGRTSGSTDTQYF.

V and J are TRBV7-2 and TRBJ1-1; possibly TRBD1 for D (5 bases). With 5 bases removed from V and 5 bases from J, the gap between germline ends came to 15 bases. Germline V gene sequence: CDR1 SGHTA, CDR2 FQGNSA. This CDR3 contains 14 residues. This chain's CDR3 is CASSSRQRGTEAFF. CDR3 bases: TGTGCCAGCAGCAGCCGACAGCGTGGAACTGAAGCTTTCTTT. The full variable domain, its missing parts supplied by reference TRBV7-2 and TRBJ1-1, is GAGVSQSPSNKVTEKGKDVELRCDPISGHTALYWYRQSLGQGLEFLIYFQGNSAPDKSGLPSDRFSAERTGGSVSTLTIQRTQQEDSAVYLCASSSRQRGTEAFFGQGTRLTVV.

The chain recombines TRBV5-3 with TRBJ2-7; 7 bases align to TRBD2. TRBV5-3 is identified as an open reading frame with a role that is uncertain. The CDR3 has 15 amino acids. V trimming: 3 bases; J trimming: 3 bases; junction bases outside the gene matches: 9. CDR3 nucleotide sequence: TGTGCCAGAAGCTGGGACCGGGAGGTGAACTACGAGCAGTACTTC. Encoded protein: CARSWDREVNYEQYF.

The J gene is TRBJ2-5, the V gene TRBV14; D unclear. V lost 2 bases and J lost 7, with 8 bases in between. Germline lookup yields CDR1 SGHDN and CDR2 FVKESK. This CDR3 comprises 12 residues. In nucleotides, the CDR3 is TGTGCCAGCAGCCAACCCCCAGGGACCCAGTACTTC. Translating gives CASSQPPGTQYF. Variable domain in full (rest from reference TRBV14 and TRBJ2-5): EAGVTQFPSHSVIEKGQTVTLRCDPISGHDNLYWYRRVMGKEIKFLLHFVKESKQDESGMPNNRFLAERTGGTYSTLKVQPAELEDSGVYFCASSQPPGTQYFGPGTRLLVL.

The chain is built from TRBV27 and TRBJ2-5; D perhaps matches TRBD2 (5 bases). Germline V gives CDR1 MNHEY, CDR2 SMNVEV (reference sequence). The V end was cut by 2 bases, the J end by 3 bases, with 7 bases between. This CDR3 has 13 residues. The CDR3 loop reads CASSLRREETQYF. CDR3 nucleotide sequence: TGTGCCAGCAGTTTAAGGCGGGAAGAGACCCAGTACTTC.

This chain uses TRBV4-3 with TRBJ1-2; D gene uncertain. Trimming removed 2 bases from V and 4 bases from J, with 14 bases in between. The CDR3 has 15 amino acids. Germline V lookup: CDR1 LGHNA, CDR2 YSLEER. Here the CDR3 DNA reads TGCGCCAGCAGCCAAATCTACCAGGTCTCCTATGGCTACACCTTC. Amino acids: CASSQIYQVSYGYTF.

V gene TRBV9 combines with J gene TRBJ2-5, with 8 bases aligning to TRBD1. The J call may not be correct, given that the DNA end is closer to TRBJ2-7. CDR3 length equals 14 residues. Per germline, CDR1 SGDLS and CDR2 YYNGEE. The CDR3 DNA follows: TGTGCCAGCAGCGTAGCTGCGACAGGGGCCGAGCAGTACTTC. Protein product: CASSVAATGAEQYF.

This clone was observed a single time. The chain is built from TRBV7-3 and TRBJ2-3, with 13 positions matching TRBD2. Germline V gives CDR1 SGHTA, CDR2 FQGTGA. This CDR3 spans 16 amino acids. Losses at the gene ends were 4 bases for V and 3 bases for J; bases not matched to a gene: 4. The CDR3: CASSSGTSGITDTQYF. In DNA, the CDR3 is TGTGCCAGCAGCTCAGGGACTAGCGGGATTACAGATACGCAGTATTTT.

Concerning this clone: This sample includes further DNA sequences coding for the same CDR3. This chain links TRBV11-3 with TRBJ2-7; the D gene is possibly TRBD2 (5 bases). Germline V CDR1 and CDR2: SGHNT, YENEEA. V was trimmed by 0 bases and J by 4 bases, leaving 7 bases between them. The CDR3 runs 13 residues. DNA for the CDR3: TGTGCCAGCAGCTTAGATCGGGGATACGAGCAGTACTTC. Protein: CASSLDRGYEQYF.

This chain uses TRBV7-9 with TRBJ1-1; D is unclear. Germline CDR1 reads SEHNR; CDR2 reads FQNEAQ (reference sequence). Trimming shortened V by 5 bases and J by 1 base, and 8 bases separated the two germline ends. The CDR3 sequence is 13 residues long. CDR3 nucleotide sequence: TGTGCCAGCAGCCCAGAGGGGAACACTGAAGCTTTCTTT. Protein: CASSPEGNTEAFF.

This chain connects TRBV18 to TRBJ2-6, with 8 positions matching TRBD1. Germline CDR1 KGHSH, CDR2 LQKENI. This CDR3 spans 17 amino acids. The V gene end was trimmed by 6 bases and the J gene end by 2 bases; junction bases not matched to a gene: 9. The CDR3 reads CASSLYGRGPGANVLTF. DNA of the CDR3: TGTGCCAGCTCCCTATACGGCAGGGGGCCTGGGGCCAACGTCCTGACTTTC. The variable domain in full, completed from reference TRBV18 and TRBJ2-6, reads NAGVMQNPRHLVRRRGQEARLRCSPMKGHSHVYWYRQLPEEGLKFMVYLQKENIIDESGMPKERFSAEFPKEGPSILRIQQVVRGDSAAYFCASSLYGRGPGANVLTFGAGSRLTVL.